This T cell receptor beta chain was sequenced during a study of blood T cell repertoires in COVID-19. The CDR3 sequence is 15 residues long. Germline V gene data show CDR1 as LNHNV and CDR2 as YYDKDF (reference sequence). V was clipped by 3 bases and J by 7 bases, with 16 bases between them. Sequencing was performed with immunoSEQ multiplex PCR; in TCRdb, only in-frame clones are kept and a portion is missing. Altogether some 100,000 clones are present, 86% being singletons, with the ten largest covering about 8%. This clonotype originated in a man in his 70s who had recovered from COVID-19. Source material: peripheral blood. The chain recombines TRBV15 with TRBJ1-5; D possibly corresponds to TRBD1 (6 bases). The CDR3 DNA is TGTGCCACCAGCAGGTACAGGGTTCAGGGGCAGCCCCAGCATTTT. This gives the protein CATSRYRVQGQPQHF.